This T cell receptor beta chain was sequenced during a study of long-term antiretroviral therapy in people with HIV. CDR1 and CDR2 from the germline V gene are SGHRS and YFSETQ. This CDR3 spans 15 amino acids. With V trimmed by 0 bases and J by 10 bases, 10 bases remained unmatched. At the survey level, the v3.0 immunoSEQ assay was run. The repertoire was sequenced with immunoSEQ multiplex PCR; TCRdb's copy has only in-frame clones and lacks some. In the table there are roughly 33,000 clones, about three quarters of which are singletons. The chain uses TRBV5-1 and TRBJ2-1; 7 bases agree with TRBD1. This clonotype originated in a woman aged 50 to 60 with HIV. The source material was unsorted PBMCs, sampled 2 years after starting antiretroviral therapy. The CDR3 loop is CASSLAQGKVGEQFF. The DNA for the CDR3 is TGCGCCAGCAGCTTGGCACAGGGGAAGGTTGGGGAGCAGTTCTTC.